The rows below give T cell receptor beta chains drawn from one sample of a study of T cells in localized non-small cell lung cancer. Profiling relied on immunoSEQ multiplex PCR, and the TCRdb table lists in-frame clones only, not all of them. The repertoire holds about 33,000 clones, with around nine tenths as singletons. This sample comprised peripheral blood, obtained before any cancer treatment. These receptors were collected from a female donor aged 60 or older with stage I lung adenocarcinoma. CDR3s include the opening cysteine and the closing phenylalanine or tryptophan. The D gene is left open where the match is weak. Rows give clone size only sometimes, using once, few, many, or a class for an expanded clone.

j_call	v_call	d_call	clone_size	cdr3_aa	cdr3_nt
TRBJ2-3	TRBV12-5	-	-	CASGPGGDTQYF	TGTGCTAGTGGTCCTGGAGGAGATACGCAGTATTTT
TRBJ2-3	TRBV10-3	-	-	CAISESGISTDTQYF	TGTGCCATCAGTGAGTCGGGTATAAGCACAGATACGCAGTATTTT
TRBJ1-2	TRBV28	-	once	CASSIRVLDGYTF	TGTGCCAGCAGTATCAGGGTCCTGGATGGCTACACCTTC
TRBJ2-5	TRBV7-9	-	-	CASSYIAWQPGWVTQYF	TGTGCCAGCAGCTACATTGCCTGGCAGCCTGGGTGGGTGACCCAGTACTTC
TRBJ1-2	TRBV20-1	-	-	CSAHQNGYTF	TGCAGTGCCCATCAAAATGGCTACACCTTC
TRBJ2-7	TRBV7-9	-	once	CASSPRDPRGQYF	TGTGCCAGCAGCCCCCGGGACCCCCGAGGGCAGTACTTC
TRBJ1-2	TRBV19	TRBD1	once	CASSLGGQGARNYGYTF	TGTGCCAGTAGTTTGGGGGGACAGGGGGCGCGGAACTATGGCTACACCTTC
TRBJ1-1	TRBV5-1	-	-	CASSLDGGRTEAFF	TGCGCCAGCAGCTTGGACGGGGGGCGCACTGAAGCTTTCTTT
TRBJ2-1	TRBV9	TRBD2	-	CASSATGGLVNEQFF	TGTGCCAGCAGCGCCACGGGGGGGCTTGTAAATGAGCAGTTCTTC
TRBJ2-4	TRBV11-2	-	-	CASSLTGGVKNIQYF	TGTGCCAGCAGCTTAACGGGGGGCGTCAAAAACATTCAGTACTTC
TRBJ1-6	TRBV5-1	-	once	CVSSTGTYNSPLHF	TGCGTCAGCAGCACAGGAACCTATAATTCACCCCTCCACTTT
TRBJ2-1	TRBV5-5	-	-	CASSLDPGNEQFF	TGTGCCAGCAGCTTGGATCCGGGAAATGAGCAGTTCTTC